These 3 T cell receptor beta chains were sequenced from one sample in a study of tumor-infiltrating lymphocytes in oesophageal squamous cell carcinoma. MiXCR, run by TCRdb on the PCR reads, gives a single entry per CDR3 protein. The sample has approximately 20,000 distinct CDR3 sequences, more than 30% seen once. The specimen was esophageal tumor tissue. The source of these receptors is a male donor with esophageal squamous cell carcinoma.

At least ten counts were recorded for this clonotype. The chain has TRBV6-6 and TRBJ1-2; D gene ambiguous. The V end was cut by 0 bases, the J end by 8 bases, with 10 bases between. The CDR3 is 13 amino acids. CDR1 MNHNY and CDR2 SVGAGI come from the germline V gene (reference sequence). CDR3 DNA sequence: TGTGCCAGCAGTTACTCGAGTAGGGTAGGCTACACCTTC. This translates into CASSYSSRVGYTF.

This clonotype was seen at least ten times. One junction end disagrees with the germline gene, perhaps due to a read error. This sequence joins TRBV5-4 and TRBJ2-7, with 11 bases lining up with TRBD2. The CDR3 totals 15 residues. Per germline, CDR1 SGHNT and CDR2 YYREEE (reference sequence). The CDR3 coding sequence is TGCGCCAGCAGCCATAGCGGGAGGGCGTCCGACGAGCAGTACTTC. This translates into CASSHSGRASDEQYF.

This clonotype was observed many times. The chain carries TRBV5-1 and TRBJ1-1; D gene unclear. Trimming left V 0 bases short and J 1 base short, with 4 bases between. CDR3 length: 13 residues. Germline-derived CDR1 and CDR2 are SGHRS and YFSETQ. CDR3: CASSLGSNTEAFF. CDR3 DNA sequence: TGCGCCAGCAGCTTGGGGTCGAACACTGAAGCTTTCTTT.